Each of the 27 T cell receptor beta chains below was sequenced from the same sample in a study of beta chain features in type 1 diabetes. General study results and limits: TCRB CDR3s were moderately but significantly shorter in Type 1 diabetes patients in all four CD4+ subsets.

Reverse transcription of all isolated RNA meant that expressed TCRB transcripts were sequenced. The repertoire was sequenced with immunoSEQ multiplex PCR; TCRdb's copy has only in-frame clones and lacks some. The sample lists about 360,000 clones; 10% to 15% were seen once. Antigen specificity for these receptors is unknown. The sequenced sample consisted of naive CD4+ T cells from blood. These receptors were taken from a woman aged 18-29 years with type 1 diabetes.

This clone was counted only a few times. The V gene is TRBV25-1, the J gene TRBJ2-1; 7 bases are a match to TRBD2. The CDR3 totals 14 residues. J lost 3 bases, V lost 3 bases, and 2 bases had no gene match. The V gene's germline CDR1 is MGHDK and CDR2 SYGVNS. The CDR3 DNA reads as TGTGCCAGCAGTGACCCGGGGGGCTACAATGAGCAGTTCTTC. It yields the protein CASSDPGGYNEQFF.

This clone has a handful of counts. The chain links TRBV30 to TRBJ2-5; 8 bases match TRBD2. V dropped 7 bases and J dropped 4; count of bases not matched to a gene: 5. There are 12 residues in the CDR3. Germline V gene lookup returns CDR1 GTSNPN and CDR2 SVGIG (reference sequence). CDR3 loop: CASTGGGETQYF. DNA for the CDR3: TGTGCCTCCACGGGAGGGGGAGAGACCCAGTACTTC.

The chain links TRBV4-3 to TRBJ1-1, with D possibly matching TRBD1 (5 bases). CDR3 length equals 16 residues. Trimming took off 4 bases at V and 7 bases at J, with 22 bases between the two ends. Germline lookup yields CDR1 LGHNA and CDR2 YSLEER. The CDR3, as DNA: TGCGCCAGCAGCCCAAAGTCAGGCGAAAGAAGGGGTGAAGCTTTCTTT. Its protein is CASSPKSGERRGEAFF.

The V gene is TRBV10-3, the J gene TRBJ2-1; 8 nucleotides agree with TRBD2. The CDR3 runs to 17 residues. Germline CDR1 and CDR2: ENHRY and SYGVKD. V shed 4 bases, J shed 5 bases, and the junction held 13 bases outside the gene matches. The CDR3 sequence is CAISATLAGRKHNEQFF. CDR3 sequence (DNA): TGTGCCATCAGTGCGACGTTAGCGGGGCGGAAACACAATGAGCAGTTCTTC.

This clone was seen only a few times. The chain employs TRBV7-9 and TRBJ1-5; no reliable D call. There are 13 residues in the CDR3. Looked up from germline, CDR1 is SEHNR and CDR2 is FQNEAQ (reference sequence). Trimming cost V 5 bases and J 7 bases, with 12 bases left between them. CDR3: CASSREGSQPQHF. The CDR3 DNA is TGTGCCAGCAGCCGAGAGGGTTCCCAGCCCCAGCATTTT. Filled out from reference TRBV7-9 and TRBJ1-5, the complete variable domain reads DTGVSQNPRHKITKRGQNVTFRCDPISEHNRLYWYRQTLGQGPEFLTYFQNEAQLEKSRLLSDRFSAERPKGSFSTLEIQRTEQGDSAMYLCASSREGSQPQHFGDGTRLSIL.

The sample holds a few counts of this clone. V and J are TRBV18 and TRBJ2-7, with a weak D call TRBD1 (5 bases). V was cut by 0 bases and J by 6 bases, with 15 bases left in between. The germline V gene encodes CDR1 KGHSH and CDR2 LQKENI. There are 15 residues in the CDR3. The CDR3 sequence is CASSPPEGVFVEQYF. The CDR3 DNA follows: TGTGCCAGCTCACCACCGGAAGGGGTCTTCGTCGAGCAGTACTTC.

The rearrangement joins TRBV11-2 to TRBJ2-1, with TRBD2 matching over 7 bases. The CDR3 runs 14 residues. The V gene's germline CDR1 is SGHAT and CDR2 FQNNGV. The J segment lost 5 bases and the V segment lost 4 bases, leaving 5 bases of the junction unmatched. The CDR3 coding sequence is TGTGCCAGCAGCTCCCTGAGCGGGAACAATGAGCAGTTCTTC. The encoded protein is CASSSLSGNNEQFF.

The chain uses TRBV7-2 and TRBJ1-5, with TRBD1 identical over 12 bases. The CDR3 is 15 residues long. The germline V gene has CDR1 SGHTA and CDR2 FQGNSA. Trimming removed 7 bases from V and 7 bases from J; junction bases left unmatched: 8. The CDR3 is CASMGTGGKGQPQHF. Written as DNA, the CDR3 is TGTGCCAGCATGGGGACAGGGGGCAAGGGACAGCCCCAGCATTTT.

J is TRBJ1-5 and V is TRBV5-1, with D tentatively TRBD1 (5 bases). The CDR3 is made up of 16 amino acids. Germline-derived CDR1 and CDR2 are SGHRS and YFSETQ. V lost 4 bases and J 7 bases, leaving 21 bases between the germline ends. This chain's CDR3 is CASSPGGQGGGQPQHF. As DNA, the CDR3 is TGCGCCAGCAGCCCGGGCGGGCAGGGAGGAGGACAGCCCCAGCATTTT.

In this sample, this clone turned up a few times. In nucleotides, the CDR3 is TGCAGCACTAGGGGGACCTATGGCTACACCTTC. Encoded protein: CSTRGTYGYTF. This chain connects TRBV29-1 to TRBJ1-2, with D possibly TRBD1 on 6 matching bases. V was pared by 8 bases and J by 4 bases, with 11 bases between. CDR1 is SQVTM, CDR2 ANQGSEA, per germline. The CDR3 consists of 11 residues.

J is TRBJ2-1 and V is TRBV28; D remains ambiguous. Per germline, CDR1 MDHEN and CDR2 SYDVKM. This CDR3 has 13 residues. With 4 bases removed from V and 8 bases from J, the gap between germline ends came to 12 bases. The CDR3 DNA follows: TGTGCCAGCAGTTCCAGCCTAGGCGATGAGCAGTTCTTC. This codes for CASSSSLGDEQFF.

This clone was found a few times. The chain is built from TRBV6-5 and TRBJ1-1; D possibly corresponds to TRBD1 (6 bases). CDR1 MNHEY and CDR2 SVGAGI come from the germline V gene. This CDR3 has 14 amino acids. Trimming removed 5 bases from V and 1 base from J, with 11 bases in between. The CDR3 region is CASSKATGNTEAFF. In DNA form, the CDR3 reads TGTGCCAGCAGTAAGGCGACAGGGAACACTGAAGCTTTCTTT.

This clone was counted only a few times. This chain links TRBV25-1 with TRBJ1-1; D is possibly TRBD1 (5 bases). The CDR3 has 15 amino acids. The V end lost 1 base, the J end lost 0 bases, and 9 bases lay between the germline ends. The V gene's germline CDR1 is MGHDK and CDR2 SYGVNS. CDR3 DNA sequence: TGTGCCAGCAGTGAATGGGGCAGCCTGAACACTGAAGCTTTCTTT. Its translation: CASSEWGSLNTEAFF.

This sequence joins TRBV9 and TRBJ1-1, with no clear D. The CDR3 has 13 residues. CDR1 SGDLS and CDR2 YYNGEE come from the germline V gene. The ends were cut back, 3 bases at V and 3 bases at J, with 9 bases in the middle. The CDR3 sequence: CASSAAGYTEAFF. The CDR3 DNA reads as TGTGCCAGCAGCGCCGCGGGATACACTGAAGCTTTCTTT.

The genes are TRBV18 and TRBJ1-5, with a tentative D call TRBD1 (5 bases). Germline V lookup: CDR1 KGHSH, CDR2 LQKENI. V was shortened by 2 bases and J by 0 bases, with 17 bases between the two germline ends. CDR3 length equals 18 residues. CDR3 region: CASSPKLAAGLSNQPQHF. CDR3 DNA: TGTGCCAGCTCACCAAAATTGGCAGCAGGGCTTAGCAATCAGCCCCAGCATTTT. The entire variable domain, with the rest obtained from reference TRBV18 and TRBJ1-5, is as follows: NAGVMQNPRHLVRRRGQEARLRCSPMKGHSHVYWYRQLPEEGLKFMVYLQKENIIDESGMPKERFSAEFPKEGPSILRIQQVVRGDSAAYFCASSPKLAAGLSNQPQHFGDGTRLSIL.

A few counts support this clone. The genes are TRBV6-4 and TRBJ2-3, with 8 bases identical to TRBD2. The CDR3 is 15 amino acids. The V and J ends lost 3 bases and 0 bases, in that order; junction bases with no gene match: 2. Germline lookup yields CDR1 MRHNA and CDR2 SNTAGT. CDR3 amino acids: CASSDGGRSTDTQYF. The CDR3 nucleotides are TGTGCCAGCAGTGATGGCGGGAGGAGCACAGATACGCAGTATTTT.

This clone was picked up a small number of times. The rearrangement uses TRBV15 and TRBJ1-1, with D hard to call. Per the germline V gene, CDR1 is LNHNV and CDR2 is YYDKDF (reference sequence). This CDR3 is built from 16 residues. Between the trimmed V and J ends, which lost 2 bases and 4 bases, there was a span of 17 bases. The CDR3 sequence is CATSRTNRVLGTEAFF. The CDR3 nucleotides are TGTGCCACCAGCAGAACGAACCGGGTGCTGGGCACTGAAGCTTTCTTT.

The chain's CDR3 is CASSPVVVREQFF. The CDR3 DNA reads as TGTGCCAGCTCACCCGTCGTAGTCCGGGAGCAGTTCTTC. The genes are TRBV18 and TRBJ2-1, with D hard to call. The V end was cut by 3 bases, the J end by 10 bases, with 13 bases between. Germline CDR1 reads KGHSH; CDR2 reads LQKENI. CDR3 length: 13 amino acids. Supplemented by reference TRBV18 and TRBJ2-1, the full variable domain reads NAGVMQNPRHLVRRRGQEARLRCSPMKGHSHVYWYRQLPEEGLKFMVYLQKENIIDESGMPKERFSAEFPKEGPSILRIQQVVRGDSAAYFCASSPVVVREQFFGPGTRLTVL.

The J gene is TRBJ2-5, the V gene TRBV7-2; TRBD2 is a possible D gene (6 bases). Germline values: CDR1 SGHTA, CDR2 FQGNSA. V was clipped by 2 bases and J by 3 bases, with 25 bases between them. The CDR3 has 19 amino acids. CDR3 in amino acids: CASSLSGLGTTPHKETQYF. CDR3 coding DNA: TGTGCCAGCAGCTTAAGCGGGTTGGGTACGACTCCCCACAAAGAGACCCAGTACTTC.

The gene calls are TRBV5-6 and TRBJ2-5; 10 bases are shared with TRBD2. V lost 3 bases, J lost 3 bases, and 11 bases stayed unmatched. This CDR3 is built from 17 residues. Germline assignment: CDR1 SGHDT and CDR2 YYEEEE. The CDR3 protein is CASSYLTGTSVEETQYF. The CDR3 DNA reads TGTGCCAGCAGCTACTTAACCGGGACTAGCGTCGAAGAGACCCAGTACTTC. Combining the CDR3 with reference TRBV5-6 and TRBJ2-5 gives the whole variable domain DAGVTQSPTHLIKTRGQQVTLRCSPKSGHDTVSWYQQALGQGPQFIFQYYEEEERQRGNFPDRFSGHQFPNYSSELNVNALLLGDSALYLCASSYLTGTSVEETQYFGPGTRLLVL.

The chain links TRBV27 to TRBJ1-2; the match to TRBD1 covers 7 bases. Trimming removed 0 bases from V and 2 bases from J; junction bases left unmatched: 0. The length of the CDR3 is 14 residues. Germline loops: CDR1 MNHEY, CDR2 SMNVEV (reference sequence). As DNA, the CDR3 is TGTGCCAGCAGTTTATCAGGGGGCAACTATGGCTACACCTTC. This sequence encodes CASSLSGGNYGYTF.

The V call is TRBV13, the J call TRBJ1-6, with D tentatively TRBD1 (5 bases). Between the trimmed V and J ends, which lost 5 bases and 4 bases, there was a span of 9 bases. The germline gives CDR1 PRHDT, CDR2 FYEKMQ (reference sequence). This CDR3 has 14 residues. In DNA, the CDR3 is TGTGCCAGCAGCCAGACAGCGTATAATTCACCCCTCCACTTT. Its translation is CASSQTAYNSPLHF.

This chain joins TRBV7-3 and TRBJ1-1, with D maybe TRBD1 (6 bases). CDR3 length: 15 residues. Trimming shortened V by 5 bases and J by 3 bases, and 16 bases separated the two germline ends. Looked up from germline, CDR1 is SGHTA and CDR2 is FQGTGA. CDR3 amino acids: CASSGQITGHTEAFF. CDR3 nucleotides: TGTGCCAGCAGCGGGCAGATAACAGGGCACACTGAAGCTTTCTTT.

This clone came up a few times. CDR3 DNA sequence: TGTGCCAGCAGCTTGGACAGAAATACGCAGTATTTT. Translation gives CASSLDRNTQYF. The V and J genes are TRBV5-4 and TRBJ2-3; D is undetermined. The CDR3 covers 12 residues. Per the germline V gene, CDR1 is SGHNT and CDR2 is YYREEE (reference sequence). V was trimmed by 0 bases and J by 7 bases, leaving 6 bases between them.

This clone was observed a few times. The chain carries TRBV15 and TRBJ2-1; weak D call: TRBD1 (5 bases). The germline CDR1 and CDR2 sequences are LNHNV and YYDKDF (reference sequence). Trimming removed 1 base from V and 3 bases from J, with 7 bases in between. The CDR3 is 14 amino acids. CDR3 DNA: TGTGCCACCAGCAGAGGAGACAGCTACAATGAGCAGTTCTTC. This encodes CATSRGDSYNEQFF.

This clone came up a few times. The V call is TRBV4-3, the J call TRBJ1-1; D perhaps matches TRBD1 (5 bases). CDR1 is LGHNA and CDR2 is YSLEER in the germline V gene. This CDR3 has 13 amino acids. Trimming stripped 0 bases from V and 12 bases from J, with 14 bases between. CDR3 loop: CASSQDYGGKTFF. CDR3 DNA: TGCGCCAGCAGCCAAGATTACGGGGGGAAAACTTTCTTT.

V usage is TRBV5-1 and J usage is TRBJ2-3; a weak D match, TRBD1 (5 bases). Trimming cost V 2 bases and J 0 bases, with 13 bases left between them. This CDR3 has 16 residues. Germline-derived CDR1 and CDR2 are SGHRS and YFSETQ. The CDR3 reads CASSFQGSYSTDTQYF. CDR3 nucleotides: TGCGCCAGCAGCTTCCAGGGCTCCTACAGCACAGATACGCAGTATTTT. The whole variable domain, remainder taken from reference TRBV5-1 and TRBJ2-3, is KAGVTQTPRYLIKTRGQQVTLSCSPISGHRSVSWYQQTPGQGLQFLFEYFSETQRNKGNFPGRFSGRQFSNSRSEMNVSTLELGDSALYLCASSFQGSYSTDTQYFGPGTRLTVL.